The present TCR beta chain was sequenced within a study of CD8+ T cells in alopecia areata. Across the study: The duration of tofacitinib was 6 to 18 months, with 6 months off drug afterward.

Sequencing used cDNA as its template, made by extracting RNA and reverse transcribing it. The protocol was immunoSEQ multiplex PCR, while the TCRdb copy is restricted to in-frame clones and leaves out a portion. The sample contains about 150,000 clones, about 87% of which appear only once. Turning to this clone: Its antigen is not known.

This CDR3 contains 15 residues. V shed 5 bases, J shed 6 bases, and the junction held 10 bases outside the gene matches. Germline values: CDR1 SGHVS, CDR2 FQNEAQ. Study-wide points: Sequencing of scalp samples also includes resident alphabeta T cells from normal skin.

This receptor was obtained from a human donor with alopecia areata. The chain recombines TRBV7-8 with TRBJ2-7; 10 bases align to TRBD1. The specimen was CD8+ T cells sorted from blood, collected at week 0. The CDR3 sequence is CASSSPGQGFPEQYF. Here the CDR3 DNA reads TGTGCCAGCAGCAGTCCGGGACAGGGGTTCCCCGAGCAGTACTTC. The full variable domain, in which reference TRBV7-8 and TRBJ2-7 provide the parts outside the CDR3, is GAGVSQSPRYKVAKRGQDVALRCDPISGHVSLFWYQQALGQGPEFLTYFQNEAQLDKSGLPSDRFFAERPEGSVSTLKIQRTQQEDSAVYLCASSSPGQGFPEQYFGPGTRLTVT.